This T cell receptor beta chain was documented in a study of blood T cell repertoires in COVID-19. Background on the study: Sites in the United States, Italy and Spain provided acute and convalescent COVID-19 samples. PBMCs, B-cell-depleted T cells, or T cells provided the cDNA or gDNA that made up the material.

Assay: immunoSEQ multiplex PCR; the TCRdb copy retains only in-frame clones and omits some. The sample contains about 230,000 clones, around nine tenths of which appear only once. Allocation to cohorts depended on clinical history reported by the participants. Shortly before study entry, within 2 weeks, exposed participants had met a COVID-19 case. V was clipped by 5 bases and J by 7 bases; unmatched bases: 9. Germline V gives CDR1 SGHVS, CDR2 FNYEAQ. The CDR3 length is 15 residues. Sequences were obtained from PBMCs or T cells enriched from blood (not recorded which). The source of this sequence is a woman under 40 who had been exposed to COVID-19. The V gene is TRBV7-6, the J gene TRBJ2-1, with 9 bases matching TRBD2. CDR3 in DNA: TGTGCCAGCAGCCAAGGGACTAGCAGATCGAATGAGCAGTTCTTC. Translation: CASSQGTSRSNEQFF.